The 26 T cell receptor beta chains in this list originate from one sample, sequenced in a study of OX40 agonist ivuxolimab in advanced cancers. The data were produced by immunoSEQ multiplex PCR, yet TCRdb's version contains in-frame clones alone and is incomplete. The repertoire holds just under 55,000 clones, with 70% to 80% as singletons. Source: CD4+ or CD8+ T cells sorted from blood, taken in a trial of the OX40 agonist ivuxolimab. These receptors originate from an adult with an advanced solid tumor such as melanoma, head and neck, liver or kidney cancer.

The chain combines TRBV11-3 with TRBJ1-6; 7 bases are shared with TRBD1. This CDR3 has 16 amino acids. Germline assignment: CDR1 SGHNT and CDR2 YENEEA. Losses at the gene ends were 5 bases for V and 7 bases for J; bases not matched to a gene: 11. The CDR3 here is CASSGGGGRRNSPLHF. In nucleotides, the CDR3 is TGTGCCAGCAGCGGAGGGGGCGGGCGGCGGAATTCACCCCTCCACTTT.

This chain uses TRBV6-1 with TRBJ1-5, with D possibly TRBD1 on 6 matching bases. V was trimmed by 6 bases and J by 6 bases, leaving 12 bases between them. Germline V gene data show CDR1 as MNHNS and CDR2 as SASEGT. CDR3 length equals 13 residues. The CDR3 bases are TGTGCCAGCAGCCGACAGGCCGGTCAGCCCCAGCATTTT. Its protein is CASSRQAGQPQHF.

The chain joins TRBV6-6 to TRBJ1-4; tentative D call: TRBD1 (5 bases). Germline-derived CDR1 and CDR2 are MNHNY and SVGAGI (reference sequence). CDR3 length: 16 residues. The V end was cut by 6 bases, the J end by 3 bases, with 17 bases between. CDR3 protein: CASRHQNQGANEKLFF. CDR3 coding DNA: TGTGCCAGCAGACACCAGAACCAAGGGGCTAATGAAAAACTGTTTTTT.

The V and J genes are TRBV9 and TRBJ2-5, with D tentatively TRBD2 (6 bases). Germline CDR1 and CDR2: SGDLS and YYNGEE. Trimming cost V 3 bases and J 5 bases, with 17 bases left between them. CDR3 size: 15 residues. CDR3 in amino acids: CASSGGLGRWETQYF. The CDR3 nucleotides are TGTGCCAGCAGCGGGGGACTGGGTAGATGGGAGACCCAGTACTTC.

V is TRBV20-1 and J is TRBJ1-2, with D uncertain. This CDR3 is 11 amino acids long. Per the germline V gene, CDR1 is DFQATT and CDR2 is SNEGSKA (reference sequence). The CDR3 spells CSGSDNYGYTF. CDR3 sequence (DNA): TGCAGCGGGTCCGACAACTATGGCTACACCTTC.

V is TRBV11-2 and J is TRBJ2-7; D uncertain. The germline V and J ends were trimmed by 0 bases and 0 bases, with 21 bases remaining between them. CDR3 size: 19 residues. The germline CDR1 and CDR2 sequences are SGHAT and FQNNGV. Here the CDR3 DNA reads TGTGCCAGCAGCTTAGATATCTATGCCAAGAATCGGAGCTCCTACGAGCAGTACTTC. This gives the protein CASSLDIYAKNRSSYEQYF. The full variable domain, rest sourced from reference TRBV11-2 and TRBJ2-7, is EAGVAQSPRYKIIEKRQSVAFWCNPISGHATLYWYQQILGQGPKLLIQFQNNGVVDDSQLPKDRFSAERLKGVDSTLKIQPAKLEDSAVYLCASSLDIYAKNRSSYEQYFGPGTRLTVT.

This clone has a handful of counts. The same CDR3 also results from other DNA sequences found in this sample. The chain is built from TRBV4-2 and TRBJ1-2; 9 positions match TRBD1. V gave up 0 bases and J gave up 6 bases; unmatched junction bases: 11. Germline loops: CDR1 LGHNA, CDR2 YNFKEQ. This CDR3 region has 17 residues. The CDR3 sequence: CASSQDTGTGWANGYTF. The CDR3 nucleotides read TGTGCCAGCAGCCAAGATACCGGGACAGGGTGGGCTAATGGCTACACCTTC.

The chain is built from TRBV6-1 and TRBJ2-3; D gene ambiguous. Germline V gene data show CDR1 as MNHNS and CDR2 as SASEGT. Deletions cut 6 bases from V and 0 bases from J, with 7 bases between. The CDR3 is 13 residues long. The CDR3 DNA is TGTGCCAGCAGAACAGCTAGCACAGATACGCAGTATTTT. Its protein product is CASRTASTDTQYF.

The rearrangement links TRBV25-1 to TRBJ2-6, with D hard to call. The CDR3 has 17 residues. Trimming cost V 7 bases and J 0 bases, with 16 bases left between them. CDR1 and CDR2 (germline): MGHDK, SYGVNS. The CDR3 DNA is TGTGCCAGCATGCCTCCATTGGGCCTCTCTGGGGCCAACGTCCTGACTTTC. This gives the protein CASMPPLGLSGANVLTF.

The chain carries TRBV30 and TRBJ2-7, with D possibly matching TRBD2 (6 bases). Per the germline V gene, CDR1 is GTSNPN and CDR2 is SVGIG (reference sequence). Trimming took 7 bases from V and 2 from J, leaving 9 bases between them. This CDR3 spans 11 amino acids. As DNA, the CDR3 is TGTGCCTCGGGAGCCCCCTACGAGCAGTACTTC. Its translation: CASGAPYEQYF. Full variable domain (rest looked up from reference TRBV30 and TRBJ2-7): SQTIHQWPATLVQPVGSPLSLECTVEGTSNPNLYWYRQAAGRGLQLLFYSVGIGQISSEVPQNLSASRPQDRQFILSSKKLLLSDSGFYLCASGAPYEQYFGPGTRLTVT.

The gene calls are TRBV28 and TRBJ1-2; 9 bases fit TRBD1. The CDR3 runs to 14 residues. The V gene end was trimmed by 5 bases and the J gene end by 6 bases; junction bases not matched to a gene: 7. Germline V gene data show CDR1 as MDHEN and CDR2 as SYDVKM. The CDR3 reads CASSLGQGRNGYTF. The CDR3 nucleotides are TGTGCCAGCAGTCTCGGACAGGGGAGGAATGGCTACACCTTC.

CDR3 nucleotide sequence: TGCGCCAGCAGCTTGGTTACAGGGATGAACACTGAAGCTTTCTTT. Protein sequence: CASSLVTGMNTEAFF. V gene TRBV5-1 combines with J gene TRBJ1-1, with D possibly matching TRBD1 (6 bases). This CDR3 region has 15 residues. V lost 0 bases to trimming and J lost 0 bases, with 9 bases between them. Germline V lookup: CDR1 SGHRS, CDR2 YFSETQ.

The rearrangement uses TRBV18 and TRBJ1-5; D ambiguous. Deletions cut 5 bases from V and 0 bases from J, with 11 bases between. The CDR3 runs to 15 residues. Per the germline V gene, CDR1 is KGHSH and CDR2 is LQKENI. CDR3: CASSIGRNSNQPQHF. The CDR3 DNA reads as TGTGCCAGCTCAATAGGCCGAAATAGCAATCAGCCCCAGCATTTT.

The chain recombines TRBV7-2 with TRBJ2-3; a possible D gene is TRBD1 (5 bases). Trimming took off 3 bases at V and 1 base at J, with 8 bases between the two ends. Germline V gives CDR1 SGHTA, CDR2 FQGNSA. This CDR3 is 14 amino acids long. The DNA of the CDR3 is TGTGCCAGCAGCTTGATAGGGGGCACAGATACGCAGTATTTT. Encoded protein: CASSLIGGTDTQYF. The entire variable domain, with the rest obtained from reference TRBV7-2 and TRBJ2-3, is as follows: GAGVSQSPSNKVTEKGKDVELRCDPISGHTALYWYRQSLGQGLEFLIYFQGNSAPDKSGLPSDRFSAERTGGSVSTLTIQRTQQEDSAVYLCASSLIGGTDTQYFGPGTRLTVL.

This chain connects TRBV5-6 to TRBJ1-2; TRBD1 is a possible D gene (6 bases). V was clipped by 3 bases and J by 7 bases, with 13 bases between them. CDR3 length: 13 residues. Per the germline V gene, CDR1 is SGHDT and CDR2 is YYEEEE. The CDR3 DNA is TGTGCCAGCAGCTCACAGGGTTACGGTGGCTACACCTTC. Translation: CASSSQGYGGYTF.

The J gene is TRBJ1-2, the V gene TRBV5-1; TRBD1 is a possible D gene (6 bases). Germline V gives CDR1 SGHRS, CDR2 YFSETQ. Trimming removed 0 bases from V and 3 bases from J, with 12 bases in between. The CDR3 length is 15 residues. The CDR3 sequence: CASSLVQGADYGYTF. The CDR3 DNA reads TGCGCCAGCAGCTTGGTACAGGGTGCTGACTATGGCTACACCTTC.

This clone was detected once. The chain joins TRBV27 to TRBJ1-1, with D hard to call. V lost 5 bases and J 3 bases, leaving 10 bases between the germline ends. This CDR3 has 13 amino acids. CDR1 is MNHEY, CDR2 SMNVEV, per germline (reference sequence). DNA of the CDR3: TGTGCCAGCAGTCAAATTCGGGACACTGAAGCTTTCTTT. Translating gives CASSQIRDTEAFF.

The CDR3 DNA is TGTGCCAGCAGCTTAGCGTTGGGGCACAGGGGCGCGGACTATGGCTACACCTTC. This sequence encodes CASSLALGHRGADYGYTF. The genes are TRBV7-9 and TRBJ1-2; 7 bases are shared with TRBD1. The germline V gene has CDR1 SEHNR and CDR2 FQNEAQ (reference sequence). V shed 0 bases and J 3 bases; nucleotides not matched to a gene: 13. The CDR3 length is 18 residues.

In this sample, this clone turned up a few times. This rearrangement joins TRBV6-5 to TRBJ1-4; tentative D call: TRBD1 (5 bases). Germline CDR1 and CDR2: MNHEY and SVGAGI. The V end lost 2 bases, the J end lost 8 bases, and 12 bases lay between the germline ends. This CDR3 contains 14 residues. The CDR3 is CASSYEGLGEKLFF. The DNA for the CDR3 is TGTGCCAGCAGTTACGAGGGGTTGGGGGAAAAACTGTTTTTT.

This chain joins TRBV30 and TRBJ1-1; 8 bases are a match to TRBD1. The germline gives CDR1 GTSNPN, CDR2 SVGIG (reference sequence). With V trimmed by 2 bases and J by 4 bases, 3 bases remained unmatched. The CDR3 spans 13 residues. CDR3 DNA: TGTGCCTGGAGTTCGGACAGGGCCACTGAAGCTTTCTTT. This encodes CAWSSDRATEAFF.

The genes are TRBV28 and TRBJ1-5; tentative D call: TRBD1 (5 bases). Trimming left V 10 bases short and J 2 bases short, with 24 bases between. Germline CDR1 is MDHEN and CDR2 is SYDVKM. This CDR3 region has 17 residues. Written as DNA, the CDR3 is TGTGCCACTAACTTCCCGGACATTGCTTGGGGCAATCAGCCCCAGCATTTT. Protein: CATNFPDIAWGNQPQHF.

V and J are TRBV5-1 and TRBJ1-6; D not resolved. Germline V CDR1 and CDR2: SGHRS, YFSETQ. V gave up 1 base and J gave up 6 bases, with 8 bases separating them. CDR3 length equals 14 residues. The CDR3 here is CASSLPSPNSPLHF. DNA for the CDR3: TGCGCCAGCAGCTTGCCCTCCCCTAATTCACCCCTCCACTTT.

This chain joins TRBV19 and TRBJ1-3; D is unresolved. The V gene lost 7 bases and the J gene lost 4 bases, with 14 bases spanning the gap. The CDR3 has 14 residues. CDR1 and CDR2 (germline): LNHDA, SQIVND (reference sequence). The CDR3 region has the DNA TGTGCCAGTACCAGAGGAGGGTCCGGAAACACCATATATTTT. The encoded protein is CASTRGGSGNTIYF.

The chain uses TRBV18 and TRBJ2-7; 7 bases are shared with TRBD1. CDR1 is KGHSH and CDR2 is LQKENI in the germline V gene. The V segment lost 6 bases and the J segment 5 bases; nucleotides outside the gene matches: 4. The CDR3 runs to 12 residues. The CDR3 here is CASSRQGNEQYF. The CDR3, as DNA: TGTGCCAGCTCCCGACAGGGTAACGAGCAGTACTTC. The complete variable domain, with remaining parts taken from reference TRBV18 and TRBJ2-7, reads NAGVMQNPRHLVRRRGQEARLRCSPMKGHSHVYWYRQLPEEGLKFMVYLQKENIIDESGMPKERFSAEFPKEGPSILRIQQVVRGDSAAYFCASSRQGNEQYFGPGTRLTVT.

The sample holds a few counts of this clone. V usage is TRBV28 and J usage is TRBJ1-5, with 8 bases lining up with TRBD1. With V trimmed by 7 bases and J by 2 bases, 1 base remained unmatched. Germline V gives CDR1 MDHEN, CDR2 SYDVKM. There are 13 residues in the CDR3. This chain's CDR3 is CASKQGGNQPQHF. The CDR3 coding sequence is TGTGCCAGCAAACAGGGGGGCAATCAGCCCCAGCATTTT. Combining the CDR3 with reference TRBV28 and TRBJ1-5 gives the whole variable domain DVKVTQSSRYLVKRTGEKVFLECVQDMDHENMFWYRQDPGLGLRLIYFSYDVKMKEKGDIPEGYSVSREKKERFSLILESASTNQTSMYLCASKQGGNQPQHFGDGTRLSIL.

This chain joins TRBV7-3 and TRBJ2-3; D is unclear. There are 16 residues in the CDR3. Trimming removed 1 base at V and 2 bases at J, with 13 bases between. Per the germline V gene, CDR1 is SGHTA and CDR2 is FQGTGA. CDR3 nucleotides: TGTGCCAGCAGCTTAATTGGCCGTCGTGCCACAGATACGCAGTATTTT. It codes for CASSLIGRRATDTQYF.